The rows below give T cell receptor beta chains drawn from one sample of a study of regulatory T cells in long-lasting Graves disease. One entry per CDR3 protein results from TCRdb running MiXCR on the multiplex PCR reads. The sample contains more than 450,000 distinct CDR3 sequences, about a sixth of which appear only once. In addition, the sample was reused for a study of T cells in Graves' hyperthyroidism and ophthalmopathy.

The sequencing here drew on peripheral blood mononuclear cells (PBMCs), taken at new diagnosis, from a patient treated with antithyroid drugs. Every receptor here comes from a man aged 40-49 years with Graves disease. The CDR3 runs from the conserved cysteine through the conserved F or W.

TRBJ2-3 | TRBV19 | CASRKTGDTQYF
TRBJ2-7 | TRBV30 | CAWSVPLLTGAYEQYF
TRBJ1-5 | TRBV12-3/TRBV12-4 | CASSLEQGVSQPQHF
TRBJ2-7 | TRBV29-1 | CSVRDRLYEQYF
TRBJ1-2 | TRBV7-2 | CASSPRQVYGYTF
TRBJ1-1 | TRBV29-1 | CSVFEERAFF
TRBJ1-5 | TRBV6-1 | CASSVTGTLRSQPQHF
TRBJ2-7 | TRBV28 | CASSLDSLMDEQYF
TRBJ2-7 | TRBV4-1 | CASSQDRAGASEQYF
TRBJ1-1 | TRBV12-3/TRBV12-4 | CASSSRTSEAFF
TRBJ1-2 | TRBV28 | CASSLASANYGYTF
TRBJ2-1 | TRBV24-1 | CATSDLGTGSYNEQFF
TRBJ1-2 | TRBV12-3/TRBV12-4 | CASSQNRDSYGYTF
TRBJ2-3 | TRBV28 | CASSFSGSTIDTQYF
TRBJ2-1 | TRBV28 | CASNRRPSGSSYNEQFF
TRBJ2-3 | TRBV5-1 | CASSSSGADTQYF
TRBJ2-3 | TRBV12-3/TRBV12-4 | CASRRRVLDTQYF
TRBJ2-7 | TRBV2 | CASSTRDSGVEQYF
TRBJ2-5 | TRBV20-1 | CSARPSGRVLTETQYF
TRBJ1-1 | TRBV5-1 | CASSFRPNTEAFF
TRBJ1-1 | TRBV7-8 | CASSPSAAEAFF
TRBJ1-5 | TRBV4-1 | CASSQDRTVNNQPQHF
TRBJ2-3 | TRBV18 | CASSPPITDTQYF
TRBJ2-1 | TRBV11-2 | CASSLGDTVYNEQFF
TRBJ2-3 | TRBV12-3/TRBV12-4 | CASSLKDMQYF
TRBJ1-2 | TRBV6-1 | CASTSGPGGYGYTF
TRBJ2-7 | TRBV10-3 | CASSYGDYEQYF
TRBJ1-4 | TRBV6-1 | CASSPDRGYKLFF
TRBJ2-7 | TRBV29-1 | CSVSTGTGGLTYEQYF
TRBJ1-6 | TRBV20-1 | CSAIAGTGGNSPLHF
TRBJ2-1 | TRBV5-1 | CASSPSTGGLSYNEQFF
TRBJ2-7 | TRBV5-4 | CASSSLGQTYEQYF
TRBJ2-4 | TRBV20-1 | CSARDQAIAKNIQYF
TRBJ1-1 | TRBV6-9 | CASSSGQGRAMNEAFF
TRBJ1-5 | TRBV28 | CASSSDINSNQPQHF
TRBJ2-7 | TRBV12-3/TRBV12-4 | CAGGRGYEQYF
TRBJ2-1 | TRBV12-3/TRBV12-4 | CASIGRPGGPYNEQFF
TRBJ2-1 | TRBV20-1 | CSAKRGGRSSYNEQFF
TRBJ2-7 | TRBV28 | CASSLLRLEGREQYF
TRBJ2-3 | TRBV7-2 | CASSLGLGGPSTDTQYF
TRBJ2-1 | TRBV7-2 | CASSLAGRSYNEQFF
TRBJ2-2 | TRBV28 | CASSQATSFTGELFF
TRBJ2-3 | TRBV12-5 | CASGEAGNTDTQYF
TRBJ2-3 | TRBV28 | CASSSPGQSTDTQYF
TRBJ2-2 | TRBV10-2 | CASRSLAGVRAGELFF
TRBJ2-1 | TRBV5-1 | CASSLAGGSGRNEQFF